This T cell receptor (beta chain) is from a study of T cells after yellow fever vaccination. Study-level points and caveats: FACS-sorted repertoires could contain abundant clonotypes contaminating from the bulk population. Weaker overall, the secondary response nonetheless peaked faster (day 5 versus 15). Of the clonotypes, a small share occurred in both CD4 and CD8 compartments.

For TCR, cDNA came from 5'RACE template switching, which added a universal primer site and UMIs. TCRdb used MiXCR to reprocess the 5' RACE reads, holding one entry per CDR3 protein. Of 620,000 or so distinct CDR3 sequences in the sample, roughly 17% were seen once. The V segment lost 3 bases and the J segment 7 bases; nucleotides outside the gene matches: 9. The CDR3 contains 17 residues. In regard to this clonotype: What it binds is not known.

The chain is built from TRBV12-3 or TRBV12-4 and TRBJ2-2; the match to TRBD2 covers 12 bases. Sample: PBMCs, taken about 5 days after the first yellow fever vaccination. This TCR was recovered from a man aged 18 to 30 who received the YFV17D yellow fever vaccine. This CDR3 reads CASSFGLAGGPVGELFF. CDR3 bases: TGTGCCAGCAGTTTTGGGCTAGCGGGGGGGCCGGTCGGGGAGCTGTTTTTT.